This T cell receptor (beta chain) was recovered during a study of cytomegalovirus exposure and HLA in healthy donors. The CDR3 length is 13 residues. CDR1 is SNHLY and CDR2 is FYNNEI in the germline V gene. V shed 7 bases and J shed 3 bases, with 10 bases lying between them. A multiplex PCR was run with 60 Vbeta primers and 13 Jbeta primers. Only in-frame clones appear in the TCRdb table, and some are missing; sequencing was by immunoSEQ multiplex PCR. The sample includes under 40,000 clones. The rearrangement joins TRBV2 to TRBJ1-5; D gene uncertain. Source material: PBMCs. This TCR came from a female donor in good health and CMV-seronegative. In nucleotides, the CDR3 is TGTGCCAGCACCCCCCAACTCAATCAGCCCCAGCATTTT. This sequence encodes CASTPQLNQPQHF.